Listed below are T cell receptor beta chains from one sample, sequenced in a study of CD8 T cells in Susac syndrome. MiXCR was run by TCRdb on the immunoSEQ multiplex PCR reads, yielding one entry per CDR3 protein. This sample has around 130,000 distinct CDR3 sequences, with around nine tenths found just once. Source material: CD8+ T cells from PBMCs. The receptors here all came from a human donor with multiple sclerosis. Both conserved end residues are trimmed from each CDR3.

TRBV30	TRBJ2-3	AWSEGHGAY
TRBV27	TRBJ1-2	ASSLIRGGGYT
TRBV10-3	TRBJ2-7	AISAGDEQY
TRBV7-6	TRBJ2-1	AVKRDSYNEQF
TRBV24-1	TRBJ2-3	ATSDATGWDTDTQY
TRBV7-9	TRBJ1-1	ASSADMVGTEAF
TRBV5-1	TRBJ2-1	ASSSLASYNEQF
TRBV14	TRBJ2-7	ASSQRLAGAVNEQY
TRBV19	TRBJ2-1	ASSIGTYNEQF
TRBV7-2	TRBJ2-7	ASSLGPSEGEQY
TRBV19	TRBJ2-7	ASSAGTPVTYEQY
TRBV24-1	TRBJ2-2	ATSVNTGTGFAGELF
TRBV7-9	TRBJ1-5	ASSFTGVGQPQH
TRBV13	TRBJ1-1	ASSGDGEGAEAF
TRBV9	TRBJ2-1	ASSVASYDEQF
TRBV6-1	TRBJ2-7	ASSEEISRPGYEQY
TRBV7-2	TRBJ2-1	ASSSISYNEQF
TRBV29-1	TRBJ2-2	SVEDGGSLAGELF
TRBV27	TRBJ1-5	ATGGRGDQPQH
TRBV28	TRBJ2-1	ASSGAYNEQF
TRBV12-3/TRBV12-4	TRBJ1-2	ASRTMWGGFYGYT
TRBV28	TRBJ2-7	ASSSGQLTYEQY
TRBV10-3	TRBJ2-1	AISDGRQGNEQF
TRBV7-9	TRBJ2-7	ASSPSPGTSGYSYEQY
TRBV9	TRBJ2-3	ASSVAPGEPDTQY
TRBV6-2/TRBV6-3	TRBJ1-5	ASSYGGLNQPQH
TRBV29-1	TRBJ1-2	SVDGGPKDGYT
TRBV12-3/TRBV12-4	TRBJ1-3	ASSTGQGAGNTIY
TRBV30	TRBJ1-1	AWSPSYFREITEAF
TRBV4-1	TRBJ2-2	ASSRTGTGFVEAGELF
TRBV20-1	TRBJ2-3	SARDPDRATDTQY
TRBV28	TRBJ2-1	ASSPPLAVGSYNEQF
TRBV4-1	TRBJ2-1	ASSQVGNEQF
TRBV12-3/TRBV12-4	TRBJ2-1	ASSSPGLAGGLDEQF
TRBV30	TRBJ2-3	AYLAGVGADTQY
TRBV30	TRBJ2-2	AWSARGYRPTGELF
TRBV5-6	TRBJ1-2	ASSLAGDGGYT
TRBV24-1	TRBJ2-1	ATSDPPENEQF
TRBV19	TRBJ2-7	ASSAGTDTYEQY
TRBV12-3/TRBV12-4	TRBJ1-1	ASSALGGGTEAF
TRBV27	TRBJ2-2	ASSYTGLGYTGELF
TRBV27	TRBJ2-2	ASSYSPLATGELF
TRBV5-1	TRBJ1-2	ASSLGTVGYGYT
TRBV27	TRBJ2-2	ASSLSYANTGELF
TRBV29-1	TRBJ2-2	SVDSRAGELF
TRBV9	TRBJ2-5	ASSVEGGGQETQY